The source of this TCR beta chain is a study of shared clonotypes between healthy human individuals. The CDR3 totals 18 residues. V gave up 5 bases and J gave up 6 bases, with 28 bases separating them. Germline V lookup: CDR1 MDHEN, CDR2 SYDVKM. General study points: Sorted-subset samples were not fully sequenced, rarefaction indicated.

Positive CCR7 selection of CD45RO-negative cells yielded the naive CD8 cells, and terminally differentiated effector memory CD45RA+ cells were excluded. As for this clone: Its target is not known.

At the deep level, the assay was run. TCRdb's table, derived via immunoSEQ multiplex PCR, lists solely in-frame clones and lacks some. Of more than 550,000 clones in the sample, about 91% were seen once. The sample comprised naive CD8+ T cells sorted from blood. This chain uses TRBV28 with TRBJ1-2, with D perhaps TRBD1 (5 bases). The receptor was derived from a man aged 25 to 40 in good health. The CDR3 DNA sequence: TGTGCCAGCAGTCTTCAACCTGACGGGGCTTCCCCGGTGGATGGCTACACCTTC. Translated: CASSLQPDGASPVDGYTF.